This T cell receptor (beta chain) comes out of a study of patients and donors after allogeneic stem cell transplantation. CDR1 and CDR2 from the germline V gene are ENHRY and SYGVKD. Trimming left V 0 bases short and J 3 bases short, with 12 bases between. The CDR3 extends over 16 amino acids. This clonotype was detected many times. TCRdb reprocessed the RT-PCR reads with MiXCR, giving one entry per CDR3 protein. The sample lists about 960,000 distinct CDR3 sequences; approximately 19% were seen once. The sequenced sample consisted of blood, either unsorted or a sorted T cell fraction (not recorded which). The chain couples TRBV10-3 to TRBJ1-5, with D perhaps TRBD1 (5 bases). The source is a human donor who was either an allogeneic HSCT recipient or a stem cell or donor lymphocyte infusion donor (not recorded which). It is not recorded whose cells these are; they may come from a transplant donor. The chain's CDR3 is CAISESAGAINQPQHF. CDR3 sequence (DNA): TGTGCCATCAGTGAGTCGGCCGGGGCAATCAATCAGCCCCAGCATTTT.